These 17 T cell receptor beta chains came from one sample sequenced in a study of blood T cell repertoires in COVID-19. TCRdb keeps only in-frame clones here, not all; method: immunoSEQ multiplex PCR. Here the sample spans around 60,000 clones, around 79% being singletons. Sequencing input: peripheral blood. Source of these receptors: a human donor in a cohort sampled during active COVID-19.

The CDR3: CARTRGLAGTSYNEQFF. CDR3 bases: TGTGCCCGCACGAGGGGACTAGCGGGGACCTCCTACAATGAGCAGTTCTTC. V and J are TRBV30 and TRBJ2-1, with 13 nucleotides matching TRBD2. The CDR3 length is 17 residues. Trimming at V came to 8 bases and at J to 0 bases, leaving 10 bases not matched to a gene. Germline V gene lookup returns CDR1 GTSNPN and CDR2 SVGIG (reference sequence). Based on the CDR3 plus reference TRBV30 and TRBJ2-1, the full variable domain is SQTIHQWPATLVQPVGSPLSLECTVEGTSNPNLYWYRQAAGRGLQLLFYSVGIGQISSEVPQNLSASRPQDRQFILSSKKLLLSDSGFYLCARTRGLAGTSYNEQFFGPGTRLTVL.

This clone was detected only once. The chain recombines TRBV18 with TRBJ1-1, with D hard to call. Germline V gene lookup returns CDR1 KGHSH and CDR2 LQKENI. The ends were cut back, 3 bases at V and 1 base at J, with 9 bases in the middle. The CDR3 consists of 14 residues. CDR3 region: CASSPGGQNTEAFF. The CDR3 coding sequence is TGTGCCAGCTCACCGGGAGGGCAGAACACTGAAGCTTTCTTT.

This clone was seen once. The chain employs TRBV5-4 and TRBJ2-5; a weak D match, TRBD2 (5 bases). Trimming cost V 4 bases and J 3 bases, with 10 bases left between them. Looked up from germline, CDR1 is SGHNT and CDR2 is YYREEE (reference sequence). This CDR3 comprises 13 residues. For the CDR3, the DNA is TGTGCCAGCAGCCCCGCCGGGGAAGAGACCCAGTACTTC. Translated, it gives CASSPAGEETQYF.

This sequence joins TRBV6-6 and TRBJ1-1, with D possibly TRBD1 on 5 matching bases. Germline-derived CDR1 and CDR2 are MNHNY and SVGAGI (reference sequence). CDR3 length: 13 amino acids. V was cut by 5 bases and J by 2 bases, with 9 bases left in between. This chain's CDR3 is CASSAQGNTEAFF. CDR3 nucleotide sequence: TGTGCCAGCAGTGCCCAGGGTAACACTGAAGCTTTCTTT.

The chain recombines TRBV18 with TRBJ1-5; D may be TRBD1 (5 bases). V shed 2 bases and J shed 0 bases, with 11 bases lying between them. The CDR3 length is 16 residues. The germline V gene encodes CDR1 KGHSH and CDR2 LQKENI. The CDR3 nucleotides are TGTGCCAGCTCACCAGGACACCTCGATAGCAATCAGCCCCAGCATTTT. It yields the protein CASSPGHLDSNQPQHF.

The chain recombines TRBV28 with TRBJ2-2; possible D gene TRBD2, 7 bases. This CDR3 spans 15 amino acids. V gave up 3 bases and J gave up 5 bases, with 13 bases separating them. Germline V gene data show CDR1 as MDHEN and CDR2 as SYDVKM. The CDR3 reads CASSLTGGWTGELFF. CDR3 nucleotide sequence: TGTGCCAGCAGTTTGACGGGGGGCTGGACCGGGGAGCTGTTTTTT.

The J gene is TRBJ2-2, the V gene TRBV9; tentative D call: TRBD1 (6 bases). The germline V gene encodes CDR1 SGDLS and CDR2 YYNGEE. The CDR3 contains 16 residues. V was cut by 0 bases and J by 2 bases, with 11 bases left in between. The CDR3: CASSVVGTPNTGELFF. The CDR3 nucleotides are TGTGCCAGCAGCGTAGTCGGGACACCAAACACCGGGGAGCTGTTTTTT.

The gene calls are TRBV25-1 and TRBJ1-2, with a weak D call TRBD1 (5 bases). The ends were cut back, 3 bases at V and 7 bases at J, with 9 bases in the middle. Germline values: CDR1 MGHDK, CDR2 SYGVNS. This CDR3 has 12 residues. CDR3 sequence (DNA): TGTGCCAGCAGTGACCACAGGTTTGGCTACACCTTC. Its protein is CASSDHRFGYTF.

The chain links TRBV5-4 to TRBJ2-5; D gene ambiguous. The V gene lost 4 bases and the J gene lost 5 bases, with 6 bases spanning the gap. The CDR3 length is 11 residues. CDR1 is SGHNT and CDR2 is YYREEE in the germline V gene (reference sequence). The CDR3 loop reads CASSHRETQYF. CDR3 nucleotide sequence: TGTGCCAGCAGCCACCGGGAGACCCAGTACTTC.

J is TRBJ1-1 and V is TRBV27, with unresolved D. CDR1 and CDR2 (germline): MNHEY, SMNVEV (reference sequence). The V gene lost 5 bases and the J gene lost 1 base, with 20 bases spanning the gap. The CDR3 loop spans 17 amino acids. CDR3 amino acids: CASSSLSGRGQNTEAFF. Here the CDR3 DNA reads TGTGCCAGCAGTAGCCTAAGTGGGAGAGGGCAGAACACTGAAGCTTTCTTT.

This chain uses TRBV7-2 with TRBJ2-7; 9 nucleotides align to TRBD1. The CDR3 is 14 residues long. V dropped 4 bases and J dropped 6; count of bases not matched to a gene: 7. CDR1 and CDR2 from the germline V gene are SGHTA and FQGNSA. CDR3 amino acids: CASSSGQGGREQYF. The CDR3 DNA follows: TGTGCCAGCAGCTCGGGACAGGGTGGGCGCGAGCAGTACTTC.

The chain combines TRBV6-5 with TRBJ2-1; no firm D call. CDR3 size: 10 residues. The V gene's germline CDR1 is MNHEY and CDR2 SVGAGI. The DNA for the CDR3 is TGTGCAAGCCTATGGAATGAGCAGTTCTTC. As protein: CASLWNEQFF.

V usage is TRBV5-4 and J usage is TRBJ1-1; the match to TRBD1 covers 9 bases. The ends lost 9 bases at V and 5 bases at J; junction bases unmatched: 8. The CDR3 runs to 13 residues. Germline CDR1 reads SGHNT; CDR2 reads YYREEE (reference sequence). For the CDR3, the DNA is TGTGCCACCAACAGGGGGCTGGGGACTGAAGCTTTCTTT. Its protein is CATNRGLGTEAFF. Full variable domain (outside the CDR3, taken from reference TRBV5-4 and TRBJ1-1): ETGVTQSPTHLIKTRGQQVTLRCSSQSGHNTVSWYQQALGQGPQFIFQYYREEENGRGNFPPRFSGLQFPNYSSELNVNALELDDSALYLCATNRGLGTEAFFGQGTRLTVV.

The J gene is TRBJ1-1, the V gene TRBV30; D unresolved. V was cut by 2 bases and J by 0 bases, with 10 bases left in between. This CDR3 region has 14 residues. CDR1 is GTSNPN, CDR2 SVGIG, per germline (reference sequence). CDR3 bases: TGTGCCTGGAGTAGAGCGCTCATGAACACTGAAGCTTTCTTT. This sequence encodes CAWSRALMNTEAFF. The full variable domain, its missing parts supplied by reference TRBV30 and TRBJ1-1, is SQTIHQWPATLVQPVGSPLSLECTVEGTSNPNLYWYRQAAGRGLQLLFYSVGIGQISSEVPQNLSASRPQDRQFILSSKKLLLSDSGFYLCAWSRALMNTEAFFGQGTRLTVV.

The chain joins TRBV2 to TRBJ1-2; TRBD1 is a possible D gene (5 bases). Germline CDR1 reads SNHLY; CDR2 reads FYNNEI. The length of the CDR3 is 13 residues. V was trimmed by 4 bases and J by 3 bases, leaving 9 bases between them. In nucleotides, the CDR3 is TGTGCCAGCAGTGTACAGGCGGACTATGGCTACACCTTC. It translates to CASSVQADYGYTF.

This chain links TRBV6-5 with TRBJ2-5; 11 positions match TRBD2. This CDR3 comprises 16 residues. V lost 2 bases, J lost 7 bases, and 9 bases stayed unmatched. Per the germline V gene, CDR1 is MNHEY and CDR2 is SVGAGI. The DNA of the CDR3 is TGTGCCAGCAGTTACCTCCTAGCGGGAGGTGGGGTGACCCAGTACTTC. Translation: CASSYLLAGGGVTQYF.

The chain employs TRBV14 and TRBJ2-2; 9 bases are a match to TRBD1. V was clipped by 2 bases and J by 7 bases; unmatched bases: 11. The CDR3 length is 17 residues. Per germline, CDR1 SGHDN and CDR2 FVKESK. The CDR3, as DNA: TGTGCCAGCAGCCAACTAACCGGGACAGGGAAAGTCGGGGAGCTGTTTTTT. It yields the protein CASSQLTGTGKVGELFF.